Detailed here is one TCR beta chain. The target antigen is unknown. Original data processing: ImmunoSEQ junction-only sequences lacked quality scores, so their filtering differed. The data were produced by immunoSEQ multiplex PCR, yet TCRdb's version contains in-frame clones alone and is incomplete. That table furnishes V, J and clone size, whereas the DNA furnished D and trimming. The sample records about 1.1 million clones, 75% to 85% being singletons. This record belongs to a study of shared clonotypes between healthy human individuals. Overall study findings and caveats: Naive subsets, compared against memory subsets, generally had larger estimated richness values. Large depth notwithstanding, sorted-subset sequencing proved incomplete by rarefaction.

Deletions cut 1 base from V and 14 bases from J, with 6 bases between. CDR1 and CDR2 from the germline V gene are MGHRA and YSYEKL. The CDR3 has 11 residues. Caucasian adults residing in Nashville, Tennessee made up all the donors. Sequencing was done on a sample of memory CD4+ T cells from PBMCs. As to subset: CD45RA-negative fraction. The chain has TRBV4-1 and TRBJ1-6; D perhaps matches TRBD1 (5 bases). This TCR was recovered from a man aged 18 to 30 in good health. Some clones in this sample may be carry-over from other donors' samples. CDR3 coding DNA: TGCGCCAGCAGCCAAGTAGGGGCCCTCCACTTT. As protein: CASSQVGALHF.